Each of the 18 T cell receptor beta chains below was sequenced from the same sample in a study of cytomegalovirus exposure and HLA in healthy donors. Profiled with immunoSEQ multiplex PCR; TCRdb holds only in-frame clones, not every one. The data hold more than 85,000 clones, with around 83% observed a single time. The sequencing sample was made of PBMCs. The origin of the receptors is a woman between 18 and 29 years old in good health and CMV-seropositive.

The chain uses TRBV5-8 and TRBJ1-2; D uncertain. CDR3 length equals 12 residues. Germline values: CDR1 SGHTS, CDR2 YDEGEE. V was trimmed by 1 base and J by 6 bases, leaving 7 bases between them. Here the CDR3 DNA reads TGTGCCAGCAGCTTGCGGGGTGATGGCTACACCTTC. It yields the protein CASSLRGDGYTF.

The chain combines TRBV5-4 with TRBJ2-2; the match to TRBD2 covers 7 bases. V was pared by 0 bases and J by 5 bases, with 7 bases of the junction left unmatched. The CDR3 runs to 16 residues. Per the germline V gene, CDR1 is SGHNT and CDR2 is YYREEE (reference sequence). The CDR3: CASSLAGGKVTGELFF. In nucleotides, the CDR3 is TGTGCCAGCAGCTTGGCCGGGGGGAAGGTGACCGGGGAGCTGTTTTTT.

The CDR3 DNA reads as TGCGCCAGCAAAAGGGGGACAGCTTACAACACTGAAGCTTTCTTT. Amino acid sequence: CASKRGTAYNTEAFF. The chain joins TRBV10-2 to TRBJ1-1; 7 nucleotides agree with TRBD1. J was trimmed by 2 bases and V by 7 bases; bases with no gene match: 10. CDR3 length: 15 amino acids. Germline CDR1 WSHSY, CDR2 SAAADI.

The gene calls are TRBV4-2 and TRBJ2-7; 7 positions agree with TRBD2. This CDR3 comprises 12 residues. CDR1 is LGHNA, CDR2 YNFKEQ, per germline. J lost 5 bases, V lost 6 bases, and 4 bases had no gene match. The CDR3 reads CASSLAAHEQYF. The CDR3 region has the DNA TGTGCCAGCAGTCTAGCGGCCCACGAGCAGTACTTC.

The chain couples TRBV9 to TRBJ2-2, with TRBD1 matching over 7 bases. CDR3 length: 14 residues. Germline trimming cut 4 bases from V and 6 bases from J; bases unmatched to any gene: 6. Germline CDR1 reads SGDLS; CDR2 reads YYNGEE. Here the CDR3 reads CASSPHRGAGELFF. In DNA, the CDR3 is TGTGCCAGCAGCCCTCACAGGGGTGCCGGGGAGCTGTTTTTT.

Only a few counts were recorded for this clone. The V gene is TRBV11-2, the J gene TRBJ1-4, with D perhaps matching TRBD1 (6 bases). V was clipped by 1 base and J by 2 bases, with 8 bases between them. CDR3 size: 15 residues. Germline V lookup: CDR1 SGHAT, CDR2 FQNNGV. In nucleotides, the CDR3 is TGTGCCAGCAGCTTAGTCGGACAGACTAATGAAAAACTGTTTTTT. Its protein is CASSLVGQTNEKLFF.

A remark on this clone: At one end, the junction sequence differs from germline, possibly due to a read error. The chain employs TRBV27 and TRBJ2-1; 7 bases are a match to TRBD2. The CDR3 is 16 amino acids. The germline V gene has CDR1 MNHEY and CDR2 SMNVEV (reference sequence). CDR3 residues: CASSLSGGLLVNEQFF. The DNA of the CDR3 is TGTGCCAGCAGTCTATCGGGAGGACTATTGGTTAATGAGCAGTTCTTC.

The CDR3 bases are TGTGCCAGCAGTTGGCGGGGAACGGGAGGCTATGGCTACACCTTC. As protein: CASSWRGTGGYGYTF. This chain uses TRBV27 with TRBJ1-2; D gene ambiguous. Germline loops: CDR1 MNHEY, CDR2 SMNVEV (reference sequence). Trimming shortened V by 4 bases and J by 4 bases, and 16 bases separated the two germline ends. The CDR3 has 15 residues.

This clone was seen only a few times. This rearrangement joins TRBV27 to TRBJ1-1, with a weak D call TRBD1 (5 bases). Between the trimmed V and J ends, which lost 6 bases and 5 bases, there was a span of 13 bases. Germline-derived CDR1 and CDR2 are MNHEY and SMNVEV (reference sequence). The CDR3 is made up of 13 amino acids. The CDR3 protein is CASSQGRGTEAFF. The CDR3 region has the DNA TGTGCCAGCAGCCAGGGTAGGGGTACTGAAGCTTTCTTT.

V usage is TRBV16 and J usage is TRBJ1-1, with 11 bases matching TRBD1. CDR3 size: 16 residues. The V segment lost 0 bases and the J segment 5 bases; nucleotides outside the gene matches: 5. CDR1 and CDR2 from the germline V gene are KGHSY and FQNENV. The CDR3 DNA sequence: TGTGCCAGCAGCCAATCGTGGGGGACAGGGGGGACTGAAGCTTTCTTT. Translating gives CASSQSWGTGGTEAFF.

The J gene is TRBJ2-1, the V gene TRBV28; D is perhaps TRBD1 (5 bases). Germline CDR1 is MDHEN and CDR2 is SYDVKM. The CDR3 extends over 11 amino acids. CDR3 DNA: TGTGCATCTAGGGGCCCCGATGAGCAGTTCTTC. This encodes CASRGPDEQFF.

The chain employs TRBV28 and TRBJ1-1, with D possibly matching TRBD1 (6 bases). The germline V and J ends were trimmed by 5 bases and 0 bases, with 13 bases remaining between them. In germline, CDR1 is MDHEN, CDR2 SYDVKM. The CDR3 extends over 15 amino acids. This chain's CDR3 is CASSPPQGLNTEAFF. For the CDR3, the DNA is TGTGCCAGCAGTCCACCACAGGGATTGAACACTGAAGCTTTCTTT.

V usage is TRBV29-1 and J usage is TRBJ2-1; 13 bases are shared with TRBD2. The junction had 7 bases not matched to a gene; V was cut back by 5 bases and J by 0 bases. This CDR3 region has 17 residues. The V gene's germline CDR1 is SQVTM and CDR2 ANQGSEA. The CDR3 is CSVSGLAGAHSYNEQFF. Written as DNA, the CDR3 is TGCAGCGTTTCAGGACTAGCGGGAGCTCACTCCTACAATGAGCAGTTCTTC.

The chain combines TRBV6-1 with TRBJ1-1, with 8 bases lining up with TRBD1. Germline V gives CDR1 MNHNS, CDR2 SASEGT. The V and J ends lost 3 bases and 1 base, in that order; junction bases with no gene match: 4. This CDR3 contains 15 residues. This CDR3 reads CASSDSGQGNTEAFF. The CDR3 region has the DNA TGTGCCAGCAGTGACTCCGGACAGGGGAACACTGAAGCTTTCTTT.

Only a few counts were recorded for this clone. The chain couples TRBV10-2 to TRBJ2-1; 14 nucleotides align to TRBD2. The CDR3 has 17 amino acids. Germline V lookup: CDR1 WSHSY, CDR2 SAAADI. The V and J ends lost 6 bases and 9 bases, in that order; junction bases with no gene match: 13. CDR3 coding DNA: TGCGCCAGCAGGGGACTAGCGGGAGTTCAGGTGGTTAGTGAGCAGTTCTTC. It codes for CASRGLAGVQVVSEQFF.

The chain recombines TRBV15 with TRBJ2-1; 10 bases match TRBD1. The trim removed 0 bases at V and 8 bases at J, leaving 7 bases unmatched. The CDR3 is 16 amino acids. The V gene's germline CDR1 is LNHNV and CDR2 YYDKDF (reference sequence). The CDR3 DNA reads as TGTGCCACCAGCAGAGAGCGGGACAGGGGTATGTATGAGCAGTTCTTC. Translation gives CATSRERDRGMYEQFF. The full variable domain, rest sourced from reference TRBV15 and TRBJ2-1, is DAMVIQNPRYQVTQFGKPVTLSCSQTLNHNVMYWYQQKSSQAPKLLFHYYDKDFNNEADTPDNFQSRRPNTSFCFLDIRSPGLGDTAMYLCATSRERDRGMYEQFFGPGTRLTVL.

The V and J genes are TRBV6-6 and TRBJ2-7, with 8 nucleotides matching TRBD2. This CDR3 spans 14 amino acids. J was trimmed by 7 bases and V by 2 bases; bases with no gene match: 7. Germline V gives CDR1 MNHNY, CDR2 SVGAGI (reference sequence). The chain's CDR3 is CASSYAGGSREQYF. DNA of the CDR3: TGTGCCAGCAGTTACGCGGGAGGCTCAAGAGAGCAGTACTTC.

The J gene is TRBJ1-1, the V gene TRBV28; no firm D call. Trimming took 8 bases from V and 1 from J, leaving 11 bases between them. This CDR3 is 13 amino acids long. Germline assignment: CDR1 MDHEN and CDR2 SYDVKM. The CDR3 protein is CASFSGPNTEAFF. CDR3 in DNA: TGTGCCAGCTTCAGTGGGCCGAACACTGAAGCTTTCTTT.